The 11 T cell receptor beta chains in this list originate from one sample, sequenced in a study of T-cell reconstitution after alpha-beta-depleted transplantation in children. Using unique molecular identifiers, the investigators prepared the TCRbeta library. TCRdb reanalysed the PCR reads using MiXCR and keeps one entry per CDR3 protein. The table records some 400,000 distinct CDR3 sequences, roughly 21% of them present only once. The specimen comprised PBMCs from the stem cell graft donor, sampled from the stem cell graft. The receptors derive from a human donor who donated a stem cell graft to a child with acute myeloid leukemia.

This clonotype was counted only a few times. V gene TRBV29-1 combines with J gene TRBJ2-1; 12 bases are a match to TRBD2. Trimming at V came to 3 bases and at J to 9 bases, leaving 9 bases not matched to a gene. Germline V CDR1 and CDR2: SQVTM, ANQGSEA. There are 15 residues in the CDR3. CDR3 in DNA: TGCAGCGTTGACCCGACTAGCGGGAGATCGGGTGAGCAGTTCTTC. Its protein product is CSVDPTSGRSGEQFF.

This clonotype has only a few counts. This chain uses TRBV30 with TRBJ2-3, with 9 bases lining up with TRBD2. Germline V gives CDR1 GTSNPN, CDR2 SVGIG (reference sequence). The CDR3 extends over 11 amino acids. Germline trimming cut 1 base from V and 15 bases from J; bases unmatched to any gene: 5. The CDR3 loop reads CAWSGGTSSYF. The DNA for the CDR3 is TGTGCCTGGAGTGGGGGGACTAGCAGTTATTTT.

The CDR3 region has the DNA TGCGCCAGCAGCACCGGACTAGCGGGAGGTGTACGAGGAGATACGCAGTATTTT. This gives the protein CASSTGLAGGVRGDTQYF. The J gene is TRBJ2-3, the V gene TRBV5-1; 14 bases line up with TRBD2. CDR3 length: 18 amino acids. J lost 5 bases, V lost 4 bases, and 12 bases had no gene match. CDR1 is SGHRS and CDR2 is YFSETQ in the germline V gene.

The chain combines TRBV5-5 with TRBJ2-7, with 10 bases matching TRBD2. The CDR3 contains 15 residues. Germline assignment: CDR1 SGHKS and CDR2 YYEKEE (reference sequence). V was pared by 4 bases and J by 3 bases, with 7 bases of the junction left unmatched. The CDR3 here is CASSLGLAVDYEQYF. The DNA of the CDR3 is TGTGCCAGCAGCCTCGGACTAGCGGTTGACTACGAGCAGTACTTC.

This clonotype was found a few times. The chain carries TRBV12-3 or TRBV12-4 and TRBJ2-7; perhaps D is TRBD1 or TRBD2 (5 bases each). The CDR3 spans 13 residues. V was pared by 7 bases and J by 3 bases, with 13 bases between. CDR3 DNA sequence: TGTGCCAGCACGGGGCGACCGAGCTACGAGCAGTACTTC. Translation: CASTGRPSYEQYF.

This clonotype was seen a handful of times. This chain links TRBV12-3 or TRBV12-4 with TRBJ2-4; 12 nucleotides line up with TRBD2. This CDR3 region has 14 residues. Trimming at V came to 5 bases and at J to 7 bases, leaving 3 bases not matched to a gene. The chain's CDR3 is CASSPGTSGNIQYF. Written as DNA, the CDR3 is TGTGCCAGCAGTCCCGGGACTAGCGGGAACATTCAGTACTTC.

The genes are TRBV5-1 and TRBJ2-3; possible D gene TRBD2, 5 bases. V lost 4 bases, J lost 6 bases, and 15 bases lay in between. Germline-derived CDR1 and CDR2 are SGHRS and YFSETQ. CDR3 length equals 14 residues. The CDR3 DNA follows: TGCGCCAGCAGCACCGGGGAAGGAGGTGATACGCAGTATTTT. Residues: CASSTGEGGDTQYF.

The J gene is TRBJ2-3, the V gene TRBV29-1; possibly TRBD2 for D (5 bases). The V end lost 3 bases, the J end lost 6 bases, and 16 bases lay between the germline ends. Germline values: CDR1 SQVTM, CDR2 ANQGSEA. This CDR3 comprises 14 residues. The CDR3 DNA sequence: TGCAGCGTTGAGGGCCTCGGGGTGGCGGATACGCAGTATTTT. This gives the protein CSVEGLGVADTQYF.

This clonotype was detected a few times. The rearrangement links TRBV20-1 to TRBJ1-6; D is unresolved. The length of the CDR3 is 15 residues. Germline V gene lookup returns CDR1 DFQATT and CDR2 SNEGSKA (reference sequence). V was pared by 4 bases and J by 8 bases, with 18 bases between. DNA of the CDR3: TGCAGTGCTATAAACTCCCGTAGGTTGGATTCACCCCTCCACTTT. Its protein is CSAINSRRLDSPLHF.

The chain employs TRBV20-1 and TRBJ2-3; D is possibly TRBD1 or TRBD2 (6 bases each). This CDR3 spans 15 amino acids. V was pared by 3 bases and J by 3 bases, with 16 bases between. Germline loops: CDR1 DFQATT, CDR2 SNEGSKA (reference sequence). The CDR3: CSASRGLQTTDTQYF. DNA of the CDR3: TGCAGTGCTAGTCGGGGGCTACAAACAACAGATACGCAGTATTTT.

V gene TRBV7-9 combines with J gene TRBJ2-7, with 14 bases that match TRBD2. The CDR3 consists of 17 residues. CDR1 is SEHNR, CDR2 FQNEAQ, per germline (reference sequence). J lost 5 bases, V lost 0 bases, and 6 bases had no gene match. Written as DNA, the CDR3 is TGTGCCAGCAGCTTAGCCCTAGGGGGACTAGCGGGAGACGAGCAGTACTTC. Encoded protein: CASSLALGGLAGDEQYF.